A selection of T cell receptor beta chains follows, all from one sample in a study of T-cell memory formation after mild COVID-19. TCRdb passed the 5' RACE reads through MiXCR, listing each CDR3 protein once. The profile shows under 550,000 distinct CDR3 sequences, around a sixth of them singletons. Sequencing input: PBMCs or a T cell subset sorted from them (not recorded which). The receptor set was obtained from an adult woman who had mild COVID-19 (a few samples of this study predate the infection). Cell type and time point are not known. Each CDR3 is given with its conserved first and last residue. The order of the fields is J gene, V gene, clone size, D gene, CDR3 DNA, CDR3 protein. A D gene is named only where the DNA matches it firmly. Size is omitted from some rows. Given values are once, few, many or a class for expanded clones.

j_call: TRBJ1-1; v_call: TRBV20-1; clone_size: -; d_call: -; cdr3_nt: TGCAGTGCTGATCGTGGGGGAGGCACTGAAGCTTTCTTT; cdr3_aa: CSADRGGGTEAFF
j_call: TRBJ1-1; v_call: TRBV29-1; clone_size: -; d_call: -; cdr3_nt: TGCAGCGTTGAACGACCAGCGAACACTGAAGCTTTCTTT; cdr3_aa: CSVERPANTEAFF
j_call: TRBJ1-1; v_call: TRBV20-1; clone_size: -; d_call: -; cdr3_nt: TGCAGTGCTAGTGCAGGGAACACTGAAGCTTTCTTT; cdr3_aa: CSASAGNTEAFF
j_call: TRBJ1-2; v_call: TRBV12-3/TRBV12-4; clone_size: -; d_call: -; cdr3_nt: TGTGCCAGCACTCTAGGGCCAAAGGGCTACACCTTC; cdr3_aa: CASTLGPKGYTF
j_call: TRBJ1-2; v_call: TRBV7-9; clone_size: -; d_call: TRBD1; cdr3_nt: TGTGCCAGCAGCCGACAGGGGGCTGAGGGCTACACCTTC; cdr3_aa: CASSRQGAEGYTF
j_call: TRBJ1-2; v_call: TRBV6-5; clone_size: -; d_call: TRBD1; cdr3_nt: TGTGCCAGCAGCTCTTATACAGGGGGCAACTATGGCTACACCTTC; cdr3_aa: CASSSYTGGNYGYTF
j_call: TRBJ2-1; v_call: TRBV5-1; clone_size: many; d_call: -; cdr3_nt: TGCGCCAGCAGCTTTCAAGGCAATGAGCAGTTCTTC; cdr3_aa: CASSFQGNEQFF
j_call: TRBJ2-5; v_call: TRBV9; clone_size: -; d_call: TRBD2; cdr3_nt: TGTGCCAGCAGCGTAGACCCTAGCGGGGGGGTCCAAGAGACCCAGTACTTC; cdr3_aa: CASSVDPSGGVQETQYF
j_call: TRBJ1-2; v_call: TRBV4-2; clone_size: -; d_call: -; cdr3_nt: TGTGCCAGCAGCCAAGATGTGGGCACCCCGAGTGGTGGCTACACCTTC; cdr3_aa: CASSQDVGTPSGGYTF
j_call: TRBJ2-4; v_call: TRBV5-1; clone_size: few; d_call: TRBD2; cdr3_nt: TGCGCCAGCAGCTTGGTGGCGGGAGAAAACATTCAGTACTTC; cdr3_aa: CASSLVAGENIQYF
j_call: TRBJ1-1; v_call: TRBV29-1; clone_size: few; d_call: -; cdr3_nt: TGCAGCGTGGAAAGGGAGTACACTGAAGCTTTCTTT; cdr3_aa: CSVEREYTEAFF
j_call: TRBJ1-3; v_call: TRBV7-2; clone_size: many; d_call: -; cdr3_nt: TGTGCCAGCAGTGAAGGAAACACCATATATTTT; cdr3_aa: CASSEGNTIYF
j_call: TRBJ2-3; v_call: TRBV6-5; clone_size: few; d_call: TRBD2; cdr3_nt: TGTGCCAGCAGTTATGGGGAGGGTCTCACAGATACGCAGTATTTT; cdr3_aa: CASSYGEGLTDTQYF
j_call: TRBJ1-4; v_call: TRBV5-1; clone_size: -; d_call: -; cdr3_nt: TGCGCCAGCAGCCTGTCTTCGCCTAATGAAAAACTGTTTTTT; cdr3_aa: CASSLSSPNEKLFF
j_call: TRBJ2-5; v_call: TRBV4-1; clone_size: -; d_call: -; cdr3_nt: TGCGCCAGCAGCCAAGTGATGGCAACCGGGGCCCAGTACTTC; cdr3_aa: CASSQVMATGAQYF
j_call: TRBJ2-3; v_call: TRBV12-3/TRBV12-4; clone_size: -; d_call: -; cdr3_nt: TGTGCCAGCAGTTGGGGCGTTACAGATACGCAGTATTTT; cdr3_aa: CASSWGVTDTQYF
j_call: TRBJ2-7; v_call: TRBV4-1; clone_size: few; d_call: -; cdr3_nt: TGCGCCAGCAGCCAAGCGGGGGAGTGGGAGCAGTACTTC; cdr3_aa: CASSQAGEWEQYF
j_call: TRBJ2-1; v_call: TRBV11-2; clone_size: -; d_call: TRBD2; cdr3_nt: TGTGCCAGCAGCTTGACTAGCGGGGGGCGAAGCCCCTCCTACAATGAGCAGTTCTTC; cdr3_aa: CASSLTSGGRSPSYNEQFF
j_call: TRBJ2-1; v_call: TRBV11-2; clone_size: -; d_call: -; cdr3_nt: TGTGCCAGCAGCTCCCCCAGAGGGGTATGGAATGAGCAGTTCTTC; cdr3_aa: CASSSPRGVWNEQFF
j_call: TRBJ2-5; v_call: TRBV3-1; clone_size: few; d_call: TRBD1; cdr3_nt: TGTGCCAGCGGACGGGACAGGGGACGGGAGACCCAGTACTTC; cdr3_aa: CASGRDRGRETQYF
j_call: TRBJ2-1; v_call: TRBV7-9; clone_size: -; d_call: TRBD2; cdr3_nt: TGTGCCAGCAGCTTAGCCAGCGGGATAGATGAGCAGTTCTTC; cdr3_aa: CASSLASGIDEQFF
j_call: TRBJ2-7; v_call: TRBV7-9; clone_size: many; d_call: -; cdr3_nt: TGTGCCAGCAGCCCAACTGACGAGCAGTACTTC; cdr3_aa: CASSPTDEQYF
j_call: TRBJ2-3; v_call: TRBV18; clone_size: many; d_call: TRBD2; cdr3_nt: TGTGCCAGCTCACGTGGGACTAGTCGTACAGATACGCAGTATTTT; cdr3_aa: CASSRGTSRTDTQYF
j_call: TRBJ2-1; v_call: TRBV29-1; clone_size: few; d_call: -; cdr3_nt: TGCAGCGTTGAAATGGCAGGGATGCACAATGAGCAGTTCTTC; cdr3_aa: CSVEMAGMHNEQFF
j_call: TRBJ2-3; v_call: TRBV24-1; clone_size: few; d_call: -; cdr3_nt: TGTGCCACCAGTGATTCTAGAGGGGCAGATACGCAGTATTTT; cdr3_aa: CATSDSRGADTQYF
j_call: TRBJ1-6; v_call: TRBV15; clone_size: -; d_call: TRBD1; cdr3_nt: TGTGCCACCAGCCCGGGGGACAGGGATAATTCACCCCTCCACTTT; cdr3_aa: CATSPGDRDNSPLHF
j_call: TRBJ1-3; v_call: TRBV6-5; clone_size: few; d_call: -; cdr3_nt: TGTGCCAGCAGTTACTCGAACGGCAACACCATATATTTT; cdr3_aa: CASSYSNGNTIYF
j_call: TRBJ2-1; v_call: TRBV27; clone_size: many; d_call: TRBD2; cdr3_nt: TGTGCCAGTGCCCAACTAGCGGGGTGGAATGAGCAGTTCTTC; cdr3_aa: CASAQLAGWNEQFF
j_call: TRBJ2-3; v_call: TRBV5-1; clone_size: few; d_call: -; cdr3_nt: TGCGCCGGTCGTTCGACACCCCAGGCGAGAGATACGCAGTATTTT; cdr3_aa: CAGRSTPQARDTQYF
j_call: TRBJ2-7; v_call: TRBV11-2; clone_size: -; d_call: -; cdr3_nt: TGTGCCAGCAGCCTAGCCCGGACAACAGGCGAGCAGTACTTC; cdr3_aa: CASSLARTTGEQYF
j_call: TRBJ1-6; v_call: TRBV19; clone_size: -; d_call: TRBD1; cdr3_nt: TGTGCCAGTAGGATGGACAGGTTAAATTCACCCCTCCACTTT; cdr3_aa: CASRMDRLNSPLHF
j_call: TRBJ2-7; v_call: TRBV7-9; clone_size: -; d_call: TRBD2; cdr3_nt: TGTGCCAGCAGCATAGGGGTAGCGGGACCCTACGAGCAGTACTTC; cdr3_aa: CASSIGVAGPYEQYF
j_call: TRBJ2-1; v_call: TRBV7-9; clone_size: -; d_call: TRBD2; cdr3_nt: TGTGCCAGCAGCCCCAGGGGCGGGAGGGCCAGTAATGAGCAGTTCTTC; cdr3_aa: CASSPRGGRASNEQFF
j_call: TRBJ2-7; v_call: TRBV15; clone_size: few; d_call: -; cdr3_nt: TGTGCCACCAGCAGAGATCCGGTGGGGGGGCCGTCCTACGAGCAGTACTTC; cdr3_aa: CATSRDPVGGPSYEQYF
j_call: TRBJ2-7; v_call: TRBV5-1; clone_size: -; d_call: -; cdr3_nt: TGCGCCAGCAGCTTGGAGGGGGGGTACTACGAGCAGTACTTC; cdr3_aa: CASSLEGGYYEQYF
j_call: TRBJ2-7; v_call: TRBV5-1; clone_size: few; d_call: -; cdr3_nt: TGCGCCAGCAGCTTCGGACAGAGCGAGCAGTACTTC; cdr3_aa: CASSFGQSEQYF
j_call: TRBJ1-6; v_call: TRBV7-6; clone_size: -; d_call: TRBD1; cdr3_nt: TGTGCCAGCAGCTTAGCGGTTGCAGGGGGTAATTCACCCCTCCACTTT; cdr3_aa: CASSLAVAGGNSPLHF
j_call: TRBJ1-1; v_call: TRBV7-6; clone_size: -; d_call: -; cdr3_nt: TGTGCCAGCAGTCCGATCAGTGGGCGTTCCAAGGAAGCTTTCTTT; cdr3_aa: CASSPISGRSKEAFF
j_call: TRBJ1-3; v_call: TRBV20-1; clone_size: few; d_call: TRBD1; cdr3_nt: TGCAGTGCTAGCCCCCAGGGGGCCGGAAACACCATATATTTT; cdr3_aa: CSASPQGAGNTIYF
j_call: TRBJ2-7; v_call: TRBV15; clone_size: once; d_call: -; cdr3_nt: TGTGCCACCAGCAGAGATGTTGGGTACGAGCAGTACTTC; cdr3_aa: CATSRDVGYEQYF
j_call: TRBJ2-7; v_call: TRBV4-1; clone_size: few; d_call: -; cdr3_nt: TGCGCCAGCAGCCGGGTCCACGGGGACTCCTACGAGCAGTACTTC; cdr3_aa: CASSRVHGDSYEQYF
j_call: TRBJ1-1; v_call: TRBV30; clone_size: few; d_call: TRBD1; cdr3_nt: TGTGCCTGGAACCGACAGGGATTGAACACTGAAGCTTTCTTT; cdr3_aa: CAWNRQGLNTEAFF
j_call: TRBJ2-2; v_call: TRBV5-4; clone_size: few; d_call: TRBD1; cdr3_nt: TGTGCCAGCAGCTCCGGGACAGTGAGAACCGGGGAGCTGTTTTTT; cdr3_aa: CASSSGTVRTGELFF
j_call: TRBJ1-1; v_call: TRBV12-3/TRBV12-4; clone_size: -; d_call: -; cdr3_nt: TGTGCCAGCAGTCATAACCGGGACAAAGCTTTCTTT; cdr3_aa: CASSHNRDKAFF